This passage covers 5 T cell receptor beta chains from one sample sequenced in a study of shared clonotypes between healthy human individuals. Profiled with immunoSEQ multiplex PCR; TCRdb holds only in-frame clones, not every one. Here the sample spans 1.6 million or so clones, more than 95% being singletons. The source material was naive CD4+ T cells sorted from blood. The sample's subset: CD45RA+ positively selected. The source of these receptors is a man aged 25-45 years in good health.

The chain recombines TRBV5-1 with TRBJ2-7, with 9 positions matching TRBD1. CDR1 is SGHRS and CDR2 is YFSETQ in the germline V gene. Germline trimming cut 4 bases from V and 2 bases from J; bases unmatched to any gene: 10. The CDR3 extends over 16 amino acids. Written as DNA, the CDR3 is TGCGCCAGCAGCCTCGGCCGGGACAGGGTAACCTACGAGCAGTACTTC. This translates into CASSLGRDRVTYEQYF.

There are a few counts of this clone. The chain recombines TRBV28 with TRBJ1-2; D perhaps matches TRBD1 (6 bases). With 5 bases removed from V and 6 bases from J, the gap between germline ends came to 16 bases. Germline values: CDR1 MDHEN, CDR2 SYDVKM. The CDR3 length is 14 residues. The CDR3 DNA reads TGTGCCAGCAGTCTTCCCGGGGGCCTTGATGGCTACACCTTC. Protein product: CASSLPGGLDGYTF.

This chain uses TRBV7-2 with TRBJ1-3; D is possibly TRBD1 (5 bases). CDR1 SGHTA and CDR2 FQGNSA come from the germline V gene. The CDR3 runs 15 residues. Trimming took off 1 base at V and 2 bases at J, with 9 bases between the two ends. DNA for the CDR3: TGTGCCAGCAGCTTAGTGGCAGGGCCTGGAAACACCATATATTTT. It translates to CASSLVAGPGNTIYF. Using reference TRBV7-2 and TRBJ1-3 for the parts outside the CDR3, the full variable domain is GAGVSQSPSNKVTEKGKDVELRCDPISGHTALYWYRQSLGQGLEFLIYFQGNSAPDKSGLPSDRFSAERTGGSVSTLTIQRTQQEDSAVYLCASSLVAGPGNTIYFGEGSWLTVV.

This clone came up once. CDR3 DNA sequence: TGTGCCAGCAGCCCGGTTGACGGACTCAGCTACAATGAGCAGTTCTTC. Translating gives CASSPVDGLSYNEQFF. This chain uses TRBV5-4 with TRBJ2-1; the D gene is possibly TRBD2 (5 bases). V was pared by 4 bases and J by 3 bases, with 17 bases between. CDR1 is SGHNT, CDR2 YYREEE, per germline (reference sequence). The CDR3 covers 16 residues.

V usage is TRBV15 and J usage is TRBJ2-1; 10 bases map to TRBD2. The ends lost 1 base at V and 3 bases at J; junction bases unmatched: 3. This CDR3 has 16 residues. Germline CDR1 LNHNV, CDR2 YYDKDF (reference sequence). The CDR3, as DNA: TGTGCCACCAGCAGAGGTACTAGCGGGAACTACAATGAGCAGTTCTTC. Its protein is CATSRGTSGNYNEQFF. Drawing the rest from reference TRBV15 and TRBJ2-1, the complete variable domain is DAMVIQNPRYQVTQFGKPVTLSCSQTLNHNVMYWYQQKSSQAPKLLFHYYDKDFNNEADTPDNFQSRRPNTSFCFLDIRSPGLGDTAMYLCATSRGTSGNYNEQFFGPGTRLTVL.